This T cell receptor (beta chain) derives from a study of shared clonotypes between healthy human individuals. Background on the study: The cohort comprised a couple of women and a few men. Their ages spanned 18 to 49 years. Points from the study as a whole: Tissue TCR repertoires likely differ from these blood-only repertoires.

The CDR3 runs 16 residues. The team ran DNA from unsorted PBMCs on ten immunoSEQ deep assay plates for sequencing. TCRdb keeps only in-frame clones here, not all; method: immunoSEQ multiplex PCR. The sample gives some 500,000 clones, roughly 80% of which show up once; 12% is in the top ten. Regarding this clone: Its antigen is not known.

Every contributor of samples was a Caucasian grown-up residing in Nashville, Tennessee. Sequencing was carried out using PBMCs. The chain links TRBV1 to TRBJ2-1; the table assigns TRBD2, which was not confirmed against the DNA. TRBV1 is a recognized pseudogene. The origin of this receptor is a woman between 40 and 55 years old in good health. Some clones in this sample may be carry-over from other donors' samples. As DNA, the CDR3 is TGCACCAGCAGCCACGGACTAGCGGGATCCTACAATGAGCAGTTCTTC. It yields the protein CTSSHGLAGSYNEQFF.